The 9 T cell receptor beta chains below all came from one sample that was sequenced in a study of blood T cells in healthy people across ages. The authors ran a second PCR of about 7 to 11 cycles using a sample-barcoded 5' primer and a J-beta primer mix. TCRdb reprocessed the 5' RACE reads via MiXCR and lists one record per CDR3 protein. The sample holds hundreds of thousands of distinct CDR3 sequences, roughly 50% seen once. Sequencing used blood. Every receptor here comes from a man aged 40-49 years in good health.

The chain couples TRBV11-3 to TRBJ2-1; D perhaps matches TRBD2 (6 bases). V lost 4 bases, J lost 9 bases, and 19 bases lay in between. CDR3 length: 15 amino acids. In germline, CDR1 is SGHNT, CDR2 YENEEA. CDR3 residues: CASSSTGTAGGEQFF. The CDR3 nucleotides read TGTGCCAGCAGCTCAACCGGGACTGCCGGTGGTGAGCAGTTCTTC.

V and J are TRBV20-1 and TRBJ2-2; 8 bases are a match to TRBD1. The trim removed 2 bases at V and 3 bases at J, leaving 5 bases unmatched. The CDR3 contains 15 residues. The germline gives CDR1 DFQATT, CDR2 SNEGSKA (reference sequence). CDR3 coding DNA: TGCAGTGCTAGACGGCAGGGGGCAGACACCGGGGAGCTGTTTTTT. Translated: CSARRQGADTGELFF.

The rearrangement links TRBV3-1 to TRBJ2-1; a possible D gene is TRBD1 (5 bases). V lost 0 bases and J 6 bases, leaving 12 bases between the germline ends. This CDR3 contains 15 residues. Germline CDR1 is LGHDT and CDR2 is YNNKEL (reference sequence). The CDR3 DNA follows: TGTGCCAGCAGCCAAGACCGGCAGGGCATCAATGAGCAGTTCTTC. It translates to CASSQDRQGINEQFF.

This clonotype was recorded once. The CDR3 reads CASSPSSGWGNEQFF. The DNA for the CDR3 is TGCGCCAGCAGCCCATCTAGCGGGTGGGGCAATGAGCAGTTCTTC. The V and J genes are TRBV4-3 and TRBJ2-1; 8 nucleotides agree with TRBD2. CDR3 length: 15 amino acids. CDR1 and CDR2 (germline): LGHNA, YSLEER. V lost 4 bases, J lost 6 bases, and 8 bases stayed unmatched.

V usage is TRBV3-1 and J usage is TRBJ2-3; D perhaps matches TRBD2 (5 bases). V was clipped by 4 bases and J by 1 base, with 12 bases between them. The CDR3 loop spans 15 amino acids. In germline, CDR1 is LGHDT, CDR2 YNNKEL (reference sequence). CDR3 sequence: CASSLVGDGTDTQYF. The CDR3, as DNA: TGTGCCAGCAGCCTTGTCGGGGATGGCACAGATACGCAGTATTTT.

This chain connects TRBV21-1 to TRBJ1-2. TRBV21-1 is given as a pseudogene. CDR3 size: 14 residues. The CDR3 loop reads CASTMAGTNYGYTF. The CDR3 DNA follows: TGTGCCAGCACCATGGCTGGGACTAACTATGGCTACACCTTC.

CDR3 in amino acids: CSARDLRALYEQYF. CDR3 nucleotide sequence: TGCAGTGCTAGAGATCTTCGGGCCTTATACGAGCAGTACTTC. The chain employs TRBV20-1 and TRBJ2-7; D is unresolved. CDR3 length equals 14 residues. With 0 bases removed from V and 4 bases from J, the gap between germline ends came to 13 bases. Germline V gene data show CDR1 as DFQATT and CDR2 as SNEGSKA (reference sequence).

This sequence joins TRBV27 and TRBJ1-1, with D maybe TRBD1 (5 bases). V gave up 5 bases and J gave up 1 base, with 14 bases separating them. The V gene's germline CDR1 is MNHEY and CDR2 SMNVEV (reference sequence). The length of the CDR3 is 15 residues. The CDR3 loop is CASSPRQKANTEAFF. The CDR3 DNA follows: TGTGCCAGCAGTCCTCGACAGAAAGCGAACACTGAAGCTTTCTTT.

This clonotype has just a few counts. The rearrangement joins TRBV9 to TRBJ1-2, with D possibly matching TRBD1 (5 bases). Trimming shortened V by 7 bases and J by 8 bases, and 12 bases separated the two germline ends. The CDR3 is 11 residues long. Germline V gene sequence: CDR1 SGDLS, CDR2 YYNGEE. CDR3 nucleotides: TGTGCCAGCGGTCAGGGAGGAGGCTACACCTTC. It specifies CASGQGGGYTF. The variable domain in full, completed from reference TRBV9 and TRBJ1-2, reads DSGVTQTPKHLITATGQRVTLRCSPRSGDLSVYWYQQSLDQGLQFLIQYYNGEERAKGNILERFSAQQFPDLHSELNLSSLELGDSALYFCASGQGGGYTFGSGTRLTVV.